Shown below are 21 T cell receptor beta chains from a single sample sequenced in a study of cytomegalovirus exposure and HLA in healthy donors (dated 2017 in TCRdb). The library was prepared using the immunoSEQ multiplex PCR assay. For the multiplex PCR, a mixture combining 60 forward primers for TCR Vbeta segments and 13 reverse primers for TCR Jbeta segments was used. The source is immuneACCESS, and TCRdb retained only in-frame sequences with V and J called. Part of the clones is not carried over; for the studies checked, unresolved V genes explain less than half of this, and the remainder is unexplained. The sample table gives approximately 150,000 clones. The ten largest clones add up to around 1.5% of the sample. Material: PBMCs. These receptors all stem from a woman in her 40s in good health and CMV-seronegative.

The chain combines TRBV5-5 with TRBJ2-3, with D perhaps TRBD2 (6 bases). The CDR3 spans 14 residues. Between the trimmed V and J ends, which lost 0 bases and 4 bases, there was a span of 9 bases. The germline gives CDR1 SGHKS, CDR2 YYEKEE (reference sequence). CDR3 bases: TGTGCCAGCAGCTTGGAACTAGCTTCAGATACGCAGTATTTT. Translation gives CASSLELASDTQYF.

CDR3 protein: CASSIAGNGEKLFF. In DNA, the CDR3 is TGTGCCAGTAGTATAGCCGGGAATGGCGAAAAACTGTTTTTT. This chain joins TRBV19 and TRBJ1-4; D ambiguous. Per germline, CDR1 LNHDA and CDR2 SQIVND (reference sequence). The CDR3 is 14 amino acids. V was shortened by 1 base and J by 8 bases, with 11 bases between the two germline ends.

This chain joins TRBV2 and TRBJ2-7; 9 bases agree with TRBD1. This CDR3 is 14 amino acids long. Germline V gene lookup returns CDR1 SNHLY and CDR2 FYNNEI. The V and J ends lost 6 bases and 8 bases, in that order; junction bases with no gene match: 11. The CDR3 bases are TGTGCCAGCAGCCACCGGGACAGGGCGGAACAGCAGTACTTC. This translates into CASSHRDRAEQQYF.

The rearrangement uses TRBV6-1 and TRBJ2-7; 10 bases are shared with TRBD1. The CDR3 loop spans 15 amino acids. Germline V lookup: CDR1 MNHNS, CDR2 SASEGT. The V segment lost 6 bases and the J segment 1 base; nucleotides outside the gene matches: 6. CDR3 sequence reads: CASRADRGRSYEQYV. CDR3 sequence (DNA): TGTGCCAGCAGAGCCGACAGGGGGCGTTCCTACGAGCAGTACGTC.

J is TRBJ2-3 and V is TRBV5-8; 7 bases fit TRBD1. V gave up 4 bases and J gave up 2 bases; unmatched junction bases: 4. Germline CDR1 and CDR2: SGHTS and YDEGEE. There are 14 residues in the CDR3. The CDR3 is CASSLGQITDTQYF. CDR3 sequence (DNA): TGTGCCAGCAGCCTGGGACAGATCACAGATACGCAGTATTTT.

The chain uses TRBV15 and TRBJ2-3; 10 positions match TRBD2. Germline V lookup: CDR1 LNHNV, CDR2 YYDKDF (reference sequence). The ends lost 1 base at V and 1 base at J; junction bases unmatched: 2. The CDR3 has 16 residues. This chain's CDR3 is CATSRALAGGTDTQYF. The DNA for the CDR3 is TGTGCCACCAGCAGAGCTCTAGCGGGGGGCACAGATACGCAGTATTTT.

The rearrangement links TRBV2 to TRBJ1-5; D perhaps matches TRBD1 (6 bases). CDR1 and CDR2 (germline): SNHLY, FYNNEI. The CDR3 totals 16 residues. The V gene lost 4 bases and the J gene lost 2 bases, with 15 bases spanning the gap. In DNA, the CDR3 is TGTGCCAGCAGTGGGGGGCCTTACTCGGGCAATCAGCCCCAGCATTTT. Protein sequence: CASSGGPYSGNQPQHF.

The V call is TRBV18, the J call TRBJ1-1; D is unclear. This CDR3 spans 13 amino acids. V was trimmed by 2 bases and J by 3 bases, leaving 7 bases between them. Germline V gene data show CDR1 as KGHSH and CDR2 as LQKENI. The DNA for the CDR3 is TGTGCCAGCTCACCAGAGGGAGACACTGAAGCTTTCTTT. Translating it yields CASSPEGDTEAFF.

V usage is TRBV7-2 and J usage is TRBJ2-7; 11 bases align to TRBD2. V trimming: 2 bases; J trimming: 7 bases; junction bases outside the gene matches: 7. Germline CDR1 and CDR2: SGHTA and FQGNSA. CDR3 size: 15 residues. Written as DNA, the CDR3 is TGTGCCAGCAGCTTACTAGCGGGGGGCGAAAAGGAGCAGTACTTC. Protein sequence: CASSLLAGGEKEQYF. Filled out from reference TRBV7-2 and TRBJ2-7, the complete variable domain reads GAGVSQSPSNKVTEKGKDVELRCDPISGHTALYWYRQSLGQGLEFLIYFQGNSAPDKSGLPSDRFSAERTGGSVSTLTIQRTQQEDSAVYLCASSLLAGGEKEQYFGPGTRLTVT.

The chain links TRBV28 to TRBJ1-3; D perhaps matches TRBD1 (6 bases). Trimming stripped 5 bases from V and 0 bases from J, with 11 bases between. The CDR3 totals 15 residues. Germline V gene lookup returns CDR1 MDHEN and CDR2 SYDVKM. CDR3 protein: CASSPHRDSGNTIYF. CDR3 sequence (DNA): TGTGCCAGCAGTCCACACAGGGACTCTGGAAACACCATATATTTT. Complete variable domain (other parts from reference TRBV28 and TRBJ1-3): DVKVTQSSRYLVKRTGEKVFLECVQDMDHENMFWYRQDPGLGLRLIYFSYDVKMKEKGDIPEGYSVSREKKERFSLILESASTNQTSMYLCASSPHRDSGNTIYFGEGSWLTVV.

CDR3 in DNA: TGTGCCAGTAGTATACGTCCTAGCGGGGGGGCTTATACCGGGGAGCTGTTTTTT. Encoded protein: CASSIRPSGGAYTGELFF. J is TRBJ2-2 and V is TRBV19, with 12 bases aligning to TRBD2. V trimming: 2 bases; J trimming: 5 bases; junction bases outside the gene matches: 9. Germline V gene data show CDR1 as LNHDA and CDR2 as SQIVND (reference sequence). The CDR3 is 18 amino acids.

The V call is TRBV11-2, the J call TRBJ1-4; 7 positions agree with TRBD1. The CDR3 runs 16 residues. Looked up from germline, CDR1 is SGHAT and CDR2 is FQNNGV. With 5 bases clipped from V and 3 bases from J, the junction kept 9 bases outside the gene matches. In DNA, the CDR3 is TGTGCCAGCAGCCTAACGGCCGGGACAGCTAATGAAAAACTGTTTTTT. Translation: CASSLTAGTANEKLFF.

The rearrangement joins TRBV29-1 to TRBJ1-2; perhaps TRBD1 as D (5 bases). The V and J ends lost 0 bases and 5 bases respectively, with 13 bases between them. Germline CDR1 and CDR2: SQVTM and ANQGSEA. The CDR3 extends over 14 amino acids. In DNA form, the CDR3 reads TGCAGCGTTGAAGACCCCAGGGTTCGGTATGGCTACACCTTC. Translated: CSVEDPRVRYGYTF. The whole variable domain, filled in from reference TRBV29-1 and TRBJ1-2, reads SAVISQKPSRDICQRGTSLTIQCQVDSQVTMMFWYRQQPGQSLTLIATANQGSEATYESGFVIDKFPISRPNLTFSTLTVSNMSPEDSSIYLCSVEDPRVRYGYTFGSGTRLTVV.

The rearrangement links TRBV25-1 to TRBJ1-2; no clear D gene. Trimming took 4 bases from V and 5 from J, leaving 11 bases between them. The length of the CDR3 is 13 residues. Germline-derived CDR1 and CDR2 are MGHDK and SYGVNS. For the CDR3, the DNA is TGTGCCAGCAGTGTACGACATCAGTATGGCTACACCTTC. Encoded protein: CASSVRHQYGYTF.

The chain couples TRBV5-4 to TRBJ1-2, with a possible D match to TRBD1 (5 bases). The CDR3 consists of 15 residues. V lost 0 bases, J lost 4 bases, and 13 bases lay in between. Germline values: CDR1 SGHNT, CDR2 YYREEE (reference sequence). CDR3 sequence reads: CASSLGLGGIYGYTF. The CDR3 DNA reads TGTGCCAGCAGCTTGGGTCTCGGGGGGATCTATGGCTACACCTTC.

The V and J genes are TRBV5-6 and TRBJ2-6, with a weak D call TRBD1 (5 bases). This CDR3 comprises 13 residues. CDR1 and CDR2 (germline): SGHDT, YYEEEE. V dropped 1 base and J dropped 8 bases, with 7 bases sitting between them. The CDR3 loop reads CASSLQGPNVLTF. DNA for the CDR3: TGTGCCAGCAGCTTGCAGGGTCCCAACGTCCTGACTTTC.

V usage is TRBV15 and J usage is TRBJ1-3; no reliable D call. The CDR3 covers 14 residues. CDR1 LNHNV and CDR2 YYDKDF come from the germline V gene (reference sequence). Trimming shortened V by 1 base and J by 0 bases, and 4 bases separated the two germline ends. Written as DNA, the CDR3 is TGTGCCACCAGCAGAGTCCTCTCTGGAAACACCATATATTTT. Translation: CATSRVLSGNTIYF.

The rearrangement uses TRBV5-4 and TRBJ2-7; no clear D gene. Germline assignment: CDR1 SGHNT and CDR2 YYREEE (reference sequence). Trimming removed 2 bases at V and 3 bases at J, with 9 bases between. This CDR3 spans 13 amino acids. The CDR3 protein is CASSFFTGYEQYF. CDR3 DNA sequence: TGTGCCAGCAGCTTTTTTACGGGCTACGAGCAGTACTTC. The entire variable domain, with the rest obtained from reference TRBV5-4 and TRBJ2-7, is as follows: ETGVTQSPTHLIKTRGQQVTLRCSSQSGHNTVSWYQQALGQGPQFIFQYYREEENGRGNFPPRFSGLQFPNYSSELNVNALELDDSALYLCASSFFTGYEQYFGPGTRLTVT.

This rearrangement joins TRBV25-1 to TRBJ2-7; tentatively, D is TRBD1 (6 bases). Germline loops: CDR1 MGHDK, CDR2 SYGVNS. The length of the CDR3 is 13 residues. V was trimmed by 5 bases and J by 2 bases, leaving 10 bases between them. CDR3 residues: CASSSTGTYEQYF. The CDR3 bases are TGTGCCAGCAGTTCCACAGGGACCTACGAGCAGTACTTC.

The J gene is TRBJ1-2, the V gene TRBV14, with D possibly TRBD1 on 5 matching bases. This CDR3 spans 12 amino acids. Germline V gives CDR1 SGHDN, CDR2 FVKESK. The V and J ends lost 4 bases and 5 bases respectively, with 8 bases between them. As DNA, the CDR3 is TGTGCCAGCAGCCCCCAGGGATATGGCTACACCTTC. This gives the protein CASSPQGYGYTF.

V and J are TRBV10-3 and TRBJ1-6; D might be TRBD1 (6 bases). Per germline, CDR1 ENHRY and CDR2 SYGVKD. CDR3 length: 13 residues. Trimming removed 10 bases from V and 7 bases from J, with 14 bases in between. CDR3 DNA: TGTGCCACCCAGGGGCAGGGAAATTCACCCCTCCACTTT. Its protein product is CATQGQGNSPLHF.